This TCR beta chain was found in a study of cytomegalovirus exposure and HLA in healthy donors. Whole-study context: Out of 170 million or so T cells, an earlier analysis found fewer than 140 million unique TCR beta sequences in total.

This CDR3 has 15 residues. V shed 4 bases and J 7 bases; nucleotides not matched to a gene: 10. The germline V gene encodes CDR1 SNHLY and CDR2 FYNNEI. A note on this clone: The antigen is undetermined.

Vbeta (60) and Jbeta (13) primers were used in the PCR. The repertoire was sequenced with immunoSEQ multiplex PCR; TCRdb's copy has only in-frame clones and lacks some. The sample yields about 150,000 clones, around 80% seen once. Findings of the study overall: A classifier reportedly called cytomegalovirus status with high sensitivity and specificity. The authors listed some 150 TCR beta chains as cytomegalovirus-associated. The authors later linked a missense DCLRE1C variant to TCR beta V- and J-gene trimming.

J is TRBJ1-5 and V is TRBV2, with TRBD1 matching over 7 bases. The TCR comes from a young woman in good health and CMV-seropositive. The sequenced material came from PBMCs. The DNA of the CDR3 is TGTGCCAGCAGTGGAGGGACAGTAAGTGGCCAGCCCCAGCATTTT. Encoded protein: CASSGGTVSGQPQHF. Full variable domain (missing parts from reference TRBV2 and TRBJ1-5): EPEVTQTPSHQVTQMGQEVILRCVPISNHLYFYWYRQILGQKVEFLVSFYNNEISEKSEIFDDQFSVERPDGSNFTLKIRSTKLEDSAMYFCASSGGTVSGQPQHFGDGTRLSIL.